These 8 T cell receptor beta chains share one sample of origin, sequenced in a study of T cells after yellow fever vaccination. MiXCR, run by TCRdb on the 5' RACE reads, gives a single entry per CDR3 protein. The table includes 300,000 to 350,000 distinct CDR3 sequences, roughly 8.4% detected once. Sequenced material: PBMCs, taken roughly 46 days after the first yellow fever vaccination. These receptors were obtained from a man aged 18-30 years who received the YFV17D yellow fever vaccine.

The chain has TRBV27 and TRBJ2-1; no clear D gene. V shed 3 bases and J shed 13 bases, with 13 bases lying between them. In germline, CDR1 is MNHEY, CDR2 SMNVEV (reference sequence). This CDR3 is 12 amino acids long. For the CDR3, the DNA is TGTGCCAGCAGTTTTCGCGGCAGGCCACAGTTCTTC. Translation: CASSFRGRPQFF.

The chain joins TRBV18 to TRBJ1-1; no definite D call. V was cut by 6 bases and J by 1 base, with 12 bases left in between. The CDR3 is 14 residues long. From germline, CDR1 is KGHSH and CDR2 LQKENI. The CDR3 region has the DNA TGTGCCAGCTCTCCTTTTAGTACGAACACTGAAGCTTTCTTT. Protein: CASSPFSTNTEAFF.

This clonotype was observed at least ten times. The rearrangement joins TRBV7-6 to TRBJ2-7; no reliable D call. V dropped 1 base and J dropped 3 bases, with 7 bases sitting between them. CDR1 and CDR2 from the germline V gene are SGHVS and FNYEAQ. The CDR3 sequence is 13 residues long. The CDR3 reads CASSLDGFYEQYF. The DNA of the CDR3 is TGTGCCAGCAGCTTAGACGGATTCTACGAGCAGTACTTC.

The V gene is TRBV11-2, the J gene TRBJ2-5; 8 bases map to TRBD2. Trimming cost V 7 bases and J 5 bases; bases outside gene matches: 9. Per the germline V gene, CDR1 is SGHAT and CDR2 is FQNNGV. The CDR3 runs 14 residues. CDR3 DNA: TGTGCCAGCAACCTCGGGGGGGGTCGGGAGACCCAGTACTTC. Amino acid sequence: CASNLGGGRETQYF.

This clonotype was seen ten or more times. The chain employs TRBV5-1 and TRBJ2-3; no clear D. Looked up from germline, CDR1 is SGHRS and CDR2 is YFSETQ. CDR3 length: 15 amino acids. Trimming cost V 3 bases and J 0 bases, with 11 bases left between them. CDR3 in DNA: TGCGCCAGCAGCTCCTACTCGGTTAGCACAGATACGCAGTATTTT. As protein: CASSSYSVSTDTQYF.

The chain couples TRBV5-1 to TRBJ2-2, with D tentatively TRBD2 (6 bases). Germline CDR1 and CDR2: SGHRS and YFSETQ. CDR3 length equals 16 residues. V lost 5 bases and J 3 bases, leaving 17 bases between the germline ends. CDR3 sequence reads: CASSPYGGDYTGELFF. The CDR3 nucleotides are TGCGCCAGCAGTCCCTATGGCGGGGACTACACCGGGGAGCTGTTTTTT.

The V gene is TRBV20-1, the J gene TRBJ1-2, with D uncertain. The germline V gene encodes CDR1 DFQATT and CDR2 SNEGSKA (reference sequence). V lost 8 bases and J 0 bases, leaving 13 bases between the germline ends. This CDR3 is 13 amino acids long. CDR3: CSLLSATNYGYTF. Here the CDR3 DNA reads TGCAGTCTTCTATCGGCTACTAACTATGGCTACACCTTC.

This clonotype has just a few counts. The chain combines TRBV20-1 with TRBJ2-2; 7 bases map to TRBD1. V trimming: 5 bases; J trimming: 3 bases; junction bases outside the gene matches: 3. Germline-derived CDR1 and CDR2 are DFQATT and SNEGSKA (reference sequence). This CDR3 contains 13 residues. CDR3: CSADRVDTGELFF. The CDR3 DNA reads TGCAGTGCTGACAGGGTAGACACCGGGGAGCTGTTTTTT.